This TCR beta chain was recorded in a study of T cell responses to AZD1222 COVID-19 vaccine. Study results and caveats: Two AZD1222 doses significantly raised spike-specific TCR breadth and depth over controls. All repertoire sampling was performed exclusively after the peak T cell response. Nearly half of unique spike-specific TCRs reportedly avoided B.1.351 and B.1.1.7 mutated regions.

Concerning this clone: Its antigen remains unidentified.

Generated by immunoSEQ multiplex PCR, the TCRdb table keeps only in-frame clones and is missing some. Seen here are 100,000 to 150,000 clones, roughly 90% observed once, and the top ten hold under 2%. V shed 6 bases and J shed 7 bases, with 19 bases lying between them. This CDR3 region has 14 residues. CDR1 PRHDT and CDR2 FYEKMQ come from the germline V gene (reference sequence). The receptor's source is an adult in good health. V gene TRBV13 combines with J gene TRBJ2-7; D might be TRBD1 or TRBD2, each matching 5 bases. Here the sequenced sample was peripheral blood, taken on day 0 of AZD1222 vaccination. DNA for the CDR3: TGTGCCAGCAGTTATGTTGGGGACCGACGGGAGCAGTACTTC. This gives the protein CASSYVGDRREQYF.